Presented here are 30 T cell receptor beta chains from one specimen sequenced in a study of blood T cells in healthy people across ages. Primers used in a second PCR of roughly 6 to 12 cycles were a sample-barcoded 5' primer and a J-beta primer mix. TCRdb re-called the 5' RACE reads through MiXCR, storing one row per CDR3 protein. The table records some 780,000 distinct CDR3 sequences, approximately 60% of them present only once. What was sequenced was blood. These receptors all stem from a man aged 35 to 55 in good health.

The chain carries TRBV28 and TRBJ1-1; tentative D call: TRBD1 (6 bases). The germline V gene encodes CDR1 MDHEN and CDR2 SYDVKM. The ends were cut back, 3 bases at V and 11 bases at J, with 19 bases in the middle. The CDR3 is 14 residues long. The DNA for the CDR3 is TGTGCCAGCAGTTTCGTCCGGGGGCGGCCCAAGGCTTTCTTT. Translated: CASSFVRGRPKAFF.

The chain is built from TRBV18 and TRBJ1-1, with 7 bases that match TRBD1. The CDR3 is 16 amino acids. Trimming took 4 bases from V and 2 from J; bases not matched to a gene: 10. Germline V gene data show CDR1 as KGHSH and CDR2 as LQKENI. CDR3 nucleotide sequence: TGTGCCAGCTCACGGGACTACAGGGGCGATAACACTGAAGCTTTCTTT. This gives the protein CASSRDYRGDNTEAFF.

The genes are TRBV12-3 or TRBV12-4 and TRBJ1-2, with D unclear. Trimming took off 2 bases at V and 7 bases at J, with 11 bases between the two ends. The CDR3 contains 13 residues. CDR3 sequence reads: CASSLRQDGGYTF. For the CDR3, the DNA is TGTGCCAGCAGTTTAAGGCAGGACGGTGGCTACACCTTC.

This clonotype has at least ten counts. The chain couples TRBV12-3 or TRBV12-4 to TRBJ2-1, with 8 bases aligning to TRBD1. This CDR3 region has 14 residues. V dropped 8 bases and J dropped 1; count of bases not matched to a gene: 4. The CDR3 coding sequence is TGTGCCAGCTGTACAGGGGGGTCCTACAATGAGCAGTTCTTC. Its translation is CASCTGGSYNEQFF.

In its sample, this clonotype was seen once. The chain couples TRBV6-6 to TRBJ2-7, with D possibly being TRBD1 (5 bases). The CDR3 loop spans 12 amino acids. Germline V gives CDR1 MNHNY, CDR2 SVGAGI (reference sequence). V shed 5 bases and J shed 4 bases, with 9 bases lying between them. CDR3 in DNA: TGTGCCAGCAGTAAGACAGAGTACGAGCAGTACTTC. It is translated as CASSKTEYEQYF.

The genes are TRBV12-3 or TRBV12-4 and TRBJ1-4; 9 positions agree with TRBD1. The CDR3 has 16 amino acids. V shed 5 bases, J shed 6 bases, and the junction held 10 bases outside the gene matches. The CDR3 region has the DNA TGTGCCAGCAGTCCTCTATTACAGGGGGCATATGAAAAACTGTTTTTT. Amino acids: CASSPLLQGAYEKLFF.

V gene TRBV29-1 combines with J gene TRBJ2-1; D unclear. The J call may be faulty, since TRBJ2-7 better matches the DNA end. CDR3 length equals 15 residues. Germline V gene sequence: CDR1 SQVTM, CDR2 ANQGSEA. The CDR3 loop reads CSVHGHRSFYNEQYF. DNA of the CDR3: TGCAGCGTTCATGGGCATAGAAGTTTCTACAATGAGCAGTACTTC.

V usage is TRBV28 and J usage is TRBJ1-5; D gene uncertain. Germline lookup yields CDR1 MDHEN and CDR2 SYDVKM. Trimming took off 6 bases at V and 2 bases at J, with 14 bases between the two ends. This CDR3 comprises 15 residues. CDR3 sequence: CASRVRLGGNQPQHF. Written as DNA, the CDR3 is TGTGCCAGCAGAGTACGGTTGGGCGGCAATCAGCCCCAGCATTTT.

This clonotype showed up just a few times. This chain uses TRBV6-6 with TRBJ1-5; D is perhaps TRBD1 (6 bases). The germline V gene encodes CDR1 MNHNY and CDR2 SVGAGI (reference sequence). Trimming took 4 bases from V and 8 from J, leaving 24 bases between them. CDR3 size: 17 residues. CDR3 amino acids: CASSSRLRGSKGEPQHF. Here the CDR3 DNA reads TGTGCCAGCAGTTCCCGGCTGAGGGGGTCGAAGGGAGAGCCCCAGCATTTT.

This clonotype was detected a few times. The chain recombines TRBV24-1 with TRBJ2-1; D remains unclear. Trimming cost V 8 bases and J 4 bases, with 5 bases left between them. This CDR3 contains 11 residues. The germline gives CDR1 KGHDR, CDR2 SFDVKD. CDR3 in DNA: TGTGCCACCACTCTATACAATGAGCAGTTCTTC. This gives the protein CATTLYNEQFF.

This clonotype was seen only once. CDR3 sequence: CASSLAPLGPVYGYTF. DNA for the CDR3: TGTGCCAGCAGCTTGGCCCCACTGGGGCCCGTCTATGGCTACACCTTC. The chain joins TRBV5-8 to TRBJ1-2, with a possible D match to TRBD1 (5 bases). The germline CDR1 and CDR2 sequences are SGHTS and YDEGEE. Trimming pared 0 bases from V and 4 bases from J, leaving 16 bases between. The CDR3 length is 16 residues.

This chain's CDR3 is CASGSTGRLAVDTQYF. CDR3 bases: TGTGCCAGCGGAAGTACCGGGAGGCTGGCAGTAGATACGCAGTATTTT. This rearrangement joins TRBV27 to TRBJ2-3; TRBD2 matches at 7 bases. Trimming took 8 bases from V and 5 from J; bases not matched to a gene: 16. The CDR3 is 16 amino acids. Germline V lookup: CDR1 MNHEY, CDR2 SMNVEV (reference sequence).

CDR3 region: CASSLYSTARGNEKLFF. The DNA of the CDR3 is TGTGCCAGCAGCTTGTATTCGACGGCAAGGGGTAATGAAAAACTGTTTTTT. The chain uses TRBV7-9 and TRBJ1-4, with a tentative D call TRBD1 (5 bases). The germline V gene has CDR1 SEHNR and CDR2 FQNEAQ (reference sequence). The length of the CDR3 is 17 residues. With 3 bases removed from V and 4 bases from J, the gap between germline ends came to 18 bases.

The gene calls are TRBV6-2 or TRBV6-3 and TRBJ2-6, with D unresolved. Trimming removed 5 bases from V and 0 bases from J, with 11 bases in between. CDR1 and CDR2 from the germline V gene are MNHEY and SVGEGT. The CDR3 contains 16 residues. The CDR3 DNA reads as TGTGCCAGCAGTGATCTCAGGCCCTCTGGGGCCAACGTCCTGACTTTC. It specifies CASSDLRPSGANVLTF.

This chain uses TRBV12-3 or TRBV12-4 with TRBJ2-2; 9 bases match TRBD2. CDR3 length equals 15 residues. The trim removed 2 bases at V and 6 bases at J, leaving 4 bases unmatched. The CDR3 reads CASSLTRGGPGELFF. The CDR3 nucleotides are TGTGCCAGCAGTTTAACGCGGGGGGGCCCCGGGGAGCTGTTTTTT.

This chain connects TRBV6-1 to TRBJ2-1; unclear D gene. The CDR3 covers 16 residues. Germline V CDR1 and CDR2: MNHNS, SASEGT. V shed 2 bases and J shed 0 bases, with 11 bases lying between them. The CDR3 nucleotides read TGTGCCAGCAGTGAAAGCTGGGCAGTCTCCTACAATGAGCAGTTCTTC. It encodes CASSESWAVSYNEQFF.

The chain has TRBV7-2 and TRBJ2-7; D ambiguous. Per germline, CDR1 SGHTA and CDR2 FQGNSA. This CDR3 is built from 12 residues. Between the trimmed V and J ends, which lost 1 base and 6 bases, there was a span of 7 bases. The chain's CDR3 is CASSLGFGEQYF. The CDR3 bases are TGTGCCAGCAGCTTAGGATTTGGCGAGCAGTACTTC.

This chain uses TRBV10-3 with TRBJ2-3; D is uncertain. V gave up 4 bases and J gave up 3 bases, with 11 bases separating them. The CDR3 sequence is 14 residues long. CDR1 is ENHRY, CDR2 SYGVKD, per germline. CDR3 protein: CAISGRVSTDTQYF. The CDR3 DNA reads TGTGCCATCAGTGGTAGGGTTAGTACAGATACGCAGTATTTT.

DNA for the CDR3: TGCGCCAGCAGCCACGAACTACAGGGCGGCGAGCAGTACTTC. Translation: CASSHELQGGEQYF. The chain joins TRBV5-1 to TRBJ2-7; possible D gene TRBD1, 6 bases. The CDR3 consists of 14 residues. CDR1 is SGHRS and CDR2 is YFSETQ in the germline V gene. Trimming stripped 4 bases from V and 6 bases from J, with 17 bases between.

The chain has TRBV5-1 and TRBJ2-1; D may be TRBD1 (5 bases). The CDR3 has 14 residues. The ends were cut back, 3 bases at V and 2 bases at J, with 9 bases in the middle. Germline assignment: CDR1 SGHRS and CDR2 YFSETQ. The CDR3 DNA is TGCGCCAGCAGCTCATACAGGACCTACAATGAGCAGTTCTTC. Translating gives CASSSYRTYNEQFF.

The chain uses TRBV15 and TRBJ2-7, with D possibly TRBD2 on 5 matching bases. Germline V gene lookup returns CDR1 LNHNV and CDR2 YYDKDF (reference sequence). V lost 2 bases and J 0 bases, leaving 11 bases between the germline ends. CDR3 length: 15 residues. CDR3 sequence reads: CATSRSVEASYEQYF. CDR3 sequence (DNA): TGTGCCACCAGCAGATCCGTGGAGGCCTCCTACGAGCAGTACTTC.

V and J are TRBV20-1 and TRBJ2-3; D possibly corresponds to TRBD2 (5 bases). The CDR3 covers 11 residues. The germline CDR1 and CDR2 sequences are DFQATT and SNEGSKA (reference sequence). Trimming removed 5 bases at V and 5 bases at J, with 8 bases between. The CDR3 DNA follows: TGCAGTGCTTGGACTGTAGATACGCAGTATTTT. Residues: CSAWTVDTQYF.

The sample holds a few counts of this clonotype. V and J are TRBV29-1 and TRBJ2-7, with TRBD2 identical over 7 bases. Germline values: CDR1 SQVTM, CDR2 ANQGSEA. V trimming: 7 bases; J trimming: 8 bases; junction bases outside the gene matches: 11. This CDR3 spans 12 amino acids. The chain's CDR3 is CSGLGRASQQYF. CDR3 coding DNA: TGCAGCGGATTAGGGAGGGCTAGCCAGCAGTACTTC.

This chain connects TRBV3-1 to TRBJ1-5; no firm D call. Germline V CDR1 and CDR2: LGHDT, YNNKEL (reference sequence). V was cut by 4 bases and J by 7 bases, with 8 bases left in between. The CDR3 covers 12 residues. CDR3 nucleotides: TGTGCCAGCAGCCGAGACGAGCAGCCCCAGCATTTT. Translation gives CASSRDEQPQHF.

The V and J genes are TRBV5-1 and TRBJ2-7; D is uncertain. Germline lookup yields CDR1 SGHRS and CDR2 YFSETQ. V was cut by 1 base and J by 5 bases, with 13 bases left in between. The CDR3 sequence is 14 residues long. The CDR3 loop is CASSLSDPAHEQYF. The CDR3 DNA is TGCGCCAGCAGCTTGAGTGACCCTGCCCACGAGCAGTACTTC.

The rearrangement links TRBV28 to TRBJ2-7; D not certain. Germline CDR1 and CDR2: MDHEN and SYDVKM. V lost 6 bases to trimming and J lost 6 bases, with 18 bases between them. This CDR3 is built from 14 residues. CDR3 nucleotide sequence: TGTGCCAGCAGGACAAACTCTCTAGAAACCGAGCAGTACTTC. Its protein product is CASRTNSLETEQYF. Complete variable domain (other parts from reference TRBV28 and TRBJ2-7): DVKVTQSSRYLVKRTGEKVFLECVQDMDHENMFWYRQDPGLGLRLIYFSYDVKMKEKGDIPEGYSVSREKKERFSLILESASTNQTSMYLCASRTNSLETEQYFGPGTRLTVT.

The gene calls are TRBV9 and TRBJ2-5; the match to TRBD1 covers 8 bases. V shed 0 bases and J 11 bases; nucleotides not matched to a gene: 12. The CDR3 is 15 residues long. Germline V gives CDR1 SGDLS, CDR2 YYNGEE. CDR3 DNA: TGTGCCAGCAGCGTAGGAGGACAGGGCATTTGGGAGCAGTACTTC. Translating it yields CASSVGGQGIWEQYF.

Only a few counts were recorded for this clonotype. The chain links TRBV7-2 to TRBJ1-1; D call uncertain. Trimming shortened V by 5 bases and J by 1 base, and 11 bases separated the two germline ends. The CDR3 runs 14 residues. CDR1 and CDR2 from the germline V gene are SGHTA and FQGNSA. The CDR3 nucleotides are TGTGCCAGCAGCCTGCGGGTCTGGAACACTGAAGCTTTCTTT. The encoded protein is CASSLRVWNTEAFF.

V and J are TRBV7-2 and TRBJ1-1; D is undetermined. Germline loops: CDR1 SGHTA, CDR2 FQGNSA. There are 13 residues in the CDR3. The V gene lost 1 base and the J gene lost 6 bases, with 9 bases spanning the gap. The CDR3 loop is CASSLVVFPEAFF. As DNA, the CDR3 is TGTGCCAGCAGCTTAGTGGTTTTCCCTGAAGCTTTCTTT.

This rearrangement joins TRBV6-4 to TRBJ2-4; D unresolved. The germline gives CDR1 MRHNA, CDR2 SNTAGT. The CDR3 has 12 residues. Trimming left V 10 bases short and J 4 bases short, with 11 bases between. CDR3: CATPLRKNIQYF. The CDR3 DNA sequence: TGTGCCACCCCGTTGAGAAAAAACATTCAGTACTTC.